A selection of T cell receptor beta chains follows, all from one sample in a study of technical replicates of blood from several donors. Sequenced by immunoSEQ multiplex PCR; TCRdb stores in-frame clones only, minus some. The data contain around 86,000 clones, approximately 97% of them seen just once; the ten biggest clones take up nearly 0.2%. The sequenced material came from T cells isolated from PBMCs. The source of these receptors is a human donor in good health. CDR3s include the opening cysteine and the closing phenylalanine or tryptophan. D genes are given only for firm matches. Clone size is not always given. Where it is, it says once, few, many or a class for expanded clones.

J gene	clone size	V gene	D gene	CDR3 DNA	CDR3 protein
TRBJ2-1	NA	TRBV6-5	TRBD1	TGTGCCAGCACGAAGACAGGGAACCCCTACAATGAGCAGTTCTTC	CASTKTGNPYNEQFF
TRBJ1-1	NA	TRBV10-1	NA	TGCGCCAGCAGTGAGAACTGGAACACTGAAGCTTTCTTT	CASSENWNTEAFF
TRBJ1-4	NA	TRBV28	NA	TGTGCCAGCAGATCGACAGCTAATGAAAAACTGTTTTTT	CASRSTANEKLFF
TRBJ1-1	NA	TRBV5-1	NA	TGCGCCAGCAGCTTGGAATCCTTTAACACTGAAGCTTTCTTT	CASSLESFNTEAFF
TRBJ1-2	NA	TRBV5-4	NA	TGTGCCAGCAGCTTGTACCTGACAGTTTCTAACTATGGCTACACCTTC	CASSLYLTVSNYGYTF
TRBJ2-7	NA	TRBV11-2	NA	TGTGCCAGCAGCTTAGATTTGGGGAGTTACGAGCAGTACTTC	CASSLDLGSYEQYF
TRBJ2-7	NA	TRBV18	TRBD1	TGTGCCAGCTCAGTTAGACAGGGGGCCGACGAGCAGTACTTC	CASSVRQGADEQYF
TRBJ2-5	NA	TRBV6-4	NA	TGTGCCAGCAGTTGGATCGGGGGAGGCCAAGAGACCCAGTACTTC	CASSWIGGGQETQYF
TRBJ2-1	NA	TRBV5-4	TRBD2	TGTGCCAGCAAGTCGGGAGCCCTAGCGGCCTACAATGAGCAGTTCTTC	CASKSGALAAYNEQFF
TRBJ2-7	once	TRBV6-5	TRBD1	TGTGCCAGCAGCCGAGACAGGGACGAGCAGTACTTC	CASSRDRDEQYF
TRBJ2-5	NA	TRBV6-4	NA	TGTGCCAGCAGTGAAGACAGGACACAAGAGACCCAGTACTTC	CASSEDRTQETQYF
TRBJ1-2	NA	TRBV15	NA	TGTGCCACCAGTCGACAGGAAGGTTATGGCTACACCTTC	CATSRQEGYGYTF
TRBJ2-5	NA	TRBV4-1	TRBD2	TGCGCCAGCAGCCAAGGGCTAGCGGGAGGGGGGGAGACCCAGTACTTC	CASSQGLAGGGETQYF
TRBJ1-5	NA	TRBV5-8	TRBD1	TGTGCCAGCAGCTGGACAGGGGGCAATCAGCCCCAGCATTTT	CASSWTGGNQPQHF
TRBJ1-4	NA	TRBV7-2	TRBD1	TGTGCCAGCAGCCCGGACAGGGTTAATGAAAAACTGTTTTTT	CASSPDRVNEKLFF
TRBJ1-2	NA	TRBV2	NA	TGTGCCAGCATGAGCCCCTCGAGGGATGGCTACACCTTC	CASMSPSRDGYTF
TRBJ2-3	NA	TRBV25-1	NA	TGTGCCACCCAGCCGGCAGGGATCGCAGATACGCAGTATTTT	CATQPAGIADTQYF
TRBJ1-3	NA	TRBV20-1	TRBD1	TGCAGTGCTGGAGGACAGGGGACCATATATTTT	CSAGGQGTIYF
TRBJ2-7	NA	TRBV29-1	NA	TGCAGCGTTGTGAGTATCGGGGAGACAGAGCAGTACTTC	CSVVSIGETEQYF
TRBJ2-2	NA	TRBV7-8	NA	TGTGCCAGCAAACAGGGGACTAACACCGGGGAGCTGTTTTTT	CASKQGTNTGELFF
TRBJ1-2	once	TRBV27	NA	TGTGCCAGCAGCCCGGACAGTGATTATGGCTACACCTTC	CASSPDSDYGYTF
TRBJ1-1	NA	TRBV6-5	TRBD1	TGTGCCAGCAGGTATCCGGGACAGAAAGCTTTCTTT	CASRYPGQKAFF
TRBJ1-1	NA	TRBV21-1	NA	TGTGCCAGCAGACCATGGGCTAAGGACAGTTTAATGAACACTGAAGCTTTCTTT	CASRPWAKDSLMNTEAFF
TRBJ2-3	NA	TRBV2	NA	TGTGCCAGTACAGGGTGGGGGACAGATACGCAGTATTTT	CASTGWGTDTQYF
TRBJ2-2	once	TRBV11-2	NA	TGTGCCAGCAGCTTAATTTCGCTAGCGATTCCCGGGGAGCTGTTTTTT	CASSLISLAIPGELFF
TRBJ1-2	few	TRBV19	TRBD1	TGTGCCAGTAGCCGGGACTTTGGGGGACAGGGACTCTATGGCTACACCTTC	CASSRDFGGQGLYGYTF
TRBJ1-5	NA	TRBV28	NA	TGTGCCAGCAGTTTATCCTCAACAGGGAATCAGCCCCAGCATTTT	CASSLSSTGNQPQHF
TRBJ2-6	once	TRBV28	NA	TGTGCCAGCAGTTTCTCGGTTGGGGCCAACGTCCTGACTTTC	CASSFSVGANVLTF
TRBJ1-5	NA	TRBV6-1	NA	TGTGCCAGCAGTGAACGGGGGGGTGATCAGCCCCAGCATTTT	CASSERGGDQPQHF
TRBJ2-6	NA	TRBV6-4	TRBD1	TGTGCCAGCAGTGGGGACAGGGAGAGCTCTGGGGCCAACGTCCTGACTTTC	CASSGDRESSGANVLTF
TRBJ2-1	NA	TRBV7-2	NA	TGTGCCAGCAGCAACTACTATGAGCAGTTCTTC	CASSNYYEQFF
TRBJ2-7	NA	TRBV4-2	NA	TGTGCCAGCAGCCAAGGAGACAGGTCCTACGAGCAGTACTTC	CASSQGDRSYEQYF
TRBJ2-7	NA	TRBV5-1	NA	TGCGCCAGCAGCCCGGACTTATACTACGAGCAGTACTTC	CASSPDLYYEQYF
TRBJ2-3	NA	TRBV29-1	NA	TGTAGCACCTCCCCGGCCACACTATCAGATACGCAGTATTTT	CSTSPATLSDTQYF
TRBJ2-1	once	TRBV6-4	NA	TGTGCCAGCAGTGACCTTACTAGTAATGAGCAGTTCTTC	CASSDLTSNEQFF
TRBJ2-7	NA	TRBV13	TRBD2	TGTGCCAGCAGCCCCACTAGCGGGGCGACCTACGAGCAGTACTTC	CASSPTSGATYEQYF
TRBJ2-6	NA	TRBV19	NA	TGTGCCAGTAGTATAGTTTTTGAGTACTCTGGGGCCAACGTCCTGACTTTC	CASSIVFEYSGANVLTF
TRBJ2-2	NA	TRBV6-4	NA	TGTGCCAGCAGTGATATCCAGGGGATGGACACCGGGGAGCTGTTTTTT	CASSDIQGMDTGELFF
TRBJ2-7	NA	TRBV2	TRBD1	TGTGCCAGCAGTGAAAGTTTGGACAGGGACTACGAGCAGTACTTC	CASSESLDRDYEQYF
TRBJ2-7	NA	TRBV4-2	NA	TGTGCCAGCAGCCAAGTCTCGACGGGGATGCTCTCCTACGAGCAGTACTTC	CASSQVSTGMLSYEQYF
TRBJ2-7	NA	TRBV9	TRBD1	TGTGCCAGCAGCAAAACAGGGGGCCTCTACGAGCAGTACTTC	CASSKTGGLYEQYF
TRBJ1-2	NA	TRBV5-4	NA	TGTGCCAGCAGCTTGGGGGGACACCCCTGGACCTTC	CASSLGGHPWTF
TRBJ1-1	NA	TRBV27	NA	TGTGCCACCCAATCTTCCGGAGGGCGGGGCGGGTTCGGGACTGAAGCTTTCTTT	CATQSSGGRGGFGTEAFF
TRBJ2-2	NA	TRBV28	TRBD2	TGTGCCAGCAGTTTATTGAGTTTGGGACTAGCGCTGGCCGGGGAGCTGTTTTTT	CASSLLSLGLALAGELFF
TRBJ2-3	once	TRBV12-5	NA	TGTGCTAGTGGTTTGGTACTCCTGCGTTCGGGCACAGATACGCAGTATTTT	CASGLVLLRSGTDTQYF
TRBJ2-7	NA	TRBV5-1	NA	TGCGCCAGCAGCTTGGGGACAACCGTGGGCGAGCAGTACTTC	CASSLGTTVGEQYF
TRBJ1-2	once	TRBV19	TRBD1	TGTGCCAGTAGTATTGGACAGGCCGTCTATGGCTACACCTTC	CASSIGQAVYGYTF
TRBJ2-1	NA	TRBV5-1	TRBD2	TGCGCCAGCAGCTTAACCAGCGGGAGGAATAATGAGCAGTTCTTC	CASSLTSGRNNEQFF
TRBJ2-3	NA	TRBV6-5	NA	TGTGCCAGCAGTTACATGGGCAACACAGATACGCAGTATTTT	CASSYMGNTDTQYF
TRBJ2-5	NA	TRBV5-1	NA	TGCGCCACCTCCGCTAGCGCAGAAGAGACCCAGTACTTC	CATSASAEETQYF
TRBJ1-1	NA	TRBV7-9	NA	TGTGCCAGCAGCTTAGGGATACAGGGGAACACTGAAGCTTTCTTT	CASSLGIQGNTEAFF
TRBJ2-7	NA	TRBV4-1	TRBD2	TGCGCCAGCAGCCACGAAAGCGGGACTTACGAGCAGTACTTC	CASSHESGTYEQYF
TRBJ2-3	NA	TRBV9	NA	TGTGCCAGCAGCGTAGCCCACACAGATACGCAGTATTTT	CASSVAHTDTQYF
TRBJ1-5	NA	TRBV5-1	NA	TGCGCCAGCAGCTTTTCGGGGTCCGATCAGCCCCAGCATTTT	CASSFSGSDQPQHF
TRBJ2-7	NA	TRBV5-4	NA	TGTGCCAGCAGCTCTGCCTACGAGCAGTACTTC	CASSSAYEQYF
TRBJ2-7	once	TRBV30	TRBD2	TGTGCCTGGAGTGTATTGGGACTAGCGGGGGGCCGAAACTCCTACGAGCAGTACTTC	CAWSVLGLAGGRNSYEQYF
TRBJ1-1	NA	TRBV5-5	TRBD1	TGTGCCAGCAGCTGGACAGGGGCGGACACTGAAGCTTTCTTT	CASSWTGADTEAFF